This is a list of T cell receptor beta chains from one sample in a study of technical replicates of blood from a handful of donors. The protocol was immunoSEQ multiplex PCR, while the TCRdb copy is restricted to in-frame clones and leaves out a portion. The sample shows 55,000 to 75,000 clones, around 93% of them seen only once. The sample taken for sequencing was PBMCs. These receptors were taken from a human donor in good health. Some clones in this sample may be carry-over from other donors' samples. Both conserved end residues are part of each CDR3. The order of the fields is clone size, V gene, J gene, D gene, CDR3 DNA, CDR3 protein. The D gene is left open where the match is weak. Expanded clones get a size class; other rows say once, few or many, or leave the size out.

NA	TRBV5-8	TRBJ2-7	NA	TGTGCCAGCAGCCCTGCTGAGCAAAGCTCCTACGAGCAGTACTTC	CASSPAEQSSYEQYF
NA	TRBV30	TRBJ2-3	NA	TGTGCCTGGGCATTGGGGGGAGATACGCAGTATTTT	CAWALGGDTQYF
NA	TRBV7-8	TRBJ1-6	NA	TGTGCCAGCAGCTTCGGACAGAAAACACCCCTCCACTTT	CASSFGQKTPLHF
NA	TRBV18	TRBJ1-2	NA	TGTGCCAGCTCACCCCAATCTGCTTGGGGGGACTATGGCTACACCTTC	CASSPQSAWGDYGYTF
once	TRBV7-9	TRBJ2-3	TRBD2	TGTGCCAGCAGCTCCGGGACTAGCGGGTTGGGTGTGAATACGCAGTATTTT	CASSSGTSGLGVNTQYF
once	TRBV19	TRBJ2-7	NA	TGTGCCAGTAGTATCCAGGGATCCTACGAGCAGTACTTC	CASSIQGSYEQYF
NA	TRBV6-5	TRBJ1-4	TRBD1	TGTGCCAGCAGTCTTACAGGGGGGAATAATGAAAAACTGTTTTTT	CASSLTGGNNEKLFF
NA	TRBV6-5	TRBJ1-4	TRBD1	TGTGCCAGCAGTTACTCGGCGAGGGGGCCTGAAAAACTGTTTTTT	CASSYSARGPEKLFF
NA	TRBV4-3	TRBJ2-3	NA	TGCGCCAGCAGCTCTCGGGGCACAGATACGCAGTATTTT	CASSSRGTDTQYF
NA	TRBV11-2	TRBJ2-5	NA	TGTGCCAGCAGCTTAGTTAGGGGTAAAGAGACCCAGTACTTC	CASSLVRGKETQYF
NA	TRBV27	TRBJ1-5	TRBD1	TGTGCCAGCAGTTACGGGGGACAGGGGAATCAGCCCCAGCATTTT	CASSYGGQGNQPQHF
NA	TRBV5-1	TRBJ2-5	TRBD1	TGCGCCAGCAGCCCGGGTTGGGGTATCCCGGACAGGGGGCCCACTTCCCAAGAGACCCAGTACTTC	CASSPGWGIPDRGPTSQETQYF
NA	TRBV6-6	TRBJ2-7	NA	TGTGCCAGCACGACAGGGGAGGGGATTTCCTACGAGCAGTACTTC	CASTTGEGISYEQYF
NA	TRBV6-1	TRBJ2-7	TRBD2	TGTGCCAGCACTAGCGGGAGCTACGAGCAGTACTTC	CASTSGSYEQYF